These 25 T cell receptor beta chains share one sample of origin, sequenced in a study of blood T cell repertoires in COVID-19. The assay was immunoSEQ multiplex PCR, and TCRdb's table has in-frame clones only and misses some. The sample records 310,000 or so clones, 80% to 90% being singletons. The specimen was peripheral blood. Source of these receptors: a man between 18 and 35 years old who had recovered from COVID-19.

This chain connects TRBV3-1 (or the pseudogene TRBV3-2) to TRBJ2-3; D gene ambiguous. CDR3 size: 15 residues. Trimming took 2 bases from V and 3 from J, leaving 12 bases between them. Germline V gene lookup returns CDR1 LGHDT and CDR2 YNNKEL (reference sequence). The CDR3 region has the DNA TGTGCCAGCAGCCAAATGGTGGAGCCTACAGATACGCAGTATTTT. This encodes CASSQMVEPTDTQYF.

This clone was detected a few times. This CDR3 is CSASVVAGRFSSYEQYF. The CDR3 DNA reads as TGCAGTGCTAGTGTGGTAGCGGGACGCTTTAGCTCCTACGAGCAGTACTTC. The V and J genes are TRBV20-1 and TRBJ2-7; 8 bases align to TRBD2. CDR3 length equals 17 residues. The V gene end was trimmed by 3 bases and the J gene end by 0 bases; junction bases not matched to a gene: 13. Germline values: CDR1 DFQATT, CDR2 SNEGSKA (reference sequence).

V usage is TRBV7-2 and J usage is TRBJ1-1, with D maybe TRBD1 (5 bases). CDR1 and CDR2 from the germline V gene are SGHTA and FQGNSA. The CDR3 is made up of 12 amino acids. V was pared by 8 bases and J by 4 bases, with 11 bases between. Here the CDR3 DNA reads TGTGCCAGCGGGGGGACGACCACTGAAGCTTTCTTT. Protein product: CASGGTTTEAFF.

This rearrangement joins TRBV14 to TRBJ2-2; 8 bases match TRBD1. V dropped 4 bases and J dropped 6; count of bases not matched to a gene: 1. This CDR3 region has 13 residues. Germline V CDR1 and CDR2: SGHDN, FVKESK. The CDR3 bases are TGTGCCAGCAGCCGGACAGGGCCCGGGGAGCTGTTTTTT. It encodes CASSRTGPGELFF.

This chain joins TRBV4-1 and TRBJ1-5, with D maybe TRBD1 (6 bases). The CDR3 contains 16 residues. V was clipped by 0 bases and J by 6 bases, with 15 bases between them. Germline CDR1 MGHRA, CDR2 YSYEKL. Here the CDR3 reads CASSQESSQGRQPQHF. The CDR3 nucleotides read TGCGCCAGCAGCCAAGAGAGTTCACAGGGACGTCAGCCCCAGCATTTT.

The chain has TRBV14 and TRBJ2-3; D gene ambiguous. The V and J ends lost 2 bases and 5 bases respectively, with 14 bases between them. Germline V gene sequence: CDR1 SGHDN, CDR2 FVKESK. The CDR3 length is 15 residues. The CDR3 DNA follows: TGTGCCAGCAGCCAATGGAGCCCGGGTGGAGATACGCAGTATTTT. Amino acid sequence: CASSQWSPGGDTQYF.

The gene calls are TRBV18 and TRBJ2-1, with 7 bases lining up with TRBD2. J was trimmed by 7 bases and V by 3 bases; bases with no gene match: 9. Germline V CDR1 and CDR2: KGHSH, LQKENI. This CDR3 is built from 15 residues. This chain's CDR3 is CASSPGGRSRNEQFF. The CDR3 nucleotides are TGTGCCAGCTCACCGGGCGGGAGAAGCAGAAATGAGCAGTTCTTC.

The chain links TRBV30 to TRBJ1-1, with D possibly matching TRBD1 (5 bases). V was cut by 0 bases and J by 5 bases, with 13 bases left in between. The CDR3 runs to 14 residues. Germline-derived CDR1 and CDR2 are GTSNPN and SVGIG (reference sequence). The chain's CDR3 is CAWSVLGATTEAFF. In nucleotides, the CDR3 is TGTGCCTGGAGTGTATTAGGGGCGACGACTGAAGCTTTCTTT.

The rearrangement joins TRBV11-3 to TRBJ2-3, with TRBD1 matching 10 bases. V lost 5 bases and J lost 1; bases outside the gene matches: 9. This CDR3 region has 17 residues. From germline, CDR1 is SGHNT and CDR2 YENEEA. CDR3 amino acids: CASSPTPGQGGTDTQYF. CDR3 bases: TGTGCCAGCAGCCCCACTCCCGGACAGGGGGGCACAGATACGCAGTATTTT.

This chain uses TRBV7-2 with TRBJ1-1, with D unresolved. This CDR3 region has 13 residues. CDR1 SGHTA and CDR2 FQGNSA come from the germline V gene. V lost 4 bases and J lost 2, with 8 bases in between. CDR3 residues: CASSSGPNTEAFF. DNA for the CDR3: TGTGCCAGCAGCTCAGGCCCAAACACTGAAGCTTTCTTT.

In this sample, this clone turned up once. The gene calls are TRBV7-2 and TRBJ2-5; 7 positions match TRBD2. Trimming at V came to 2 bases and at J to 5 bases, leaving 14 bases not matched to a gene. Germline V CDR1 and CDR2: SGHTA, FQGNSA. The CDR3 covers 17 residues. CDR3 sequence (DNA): TGTGCCAGCAGCTTATGGGGGGAGGGGACTCTCCGGGAGACCCAGTACTTC. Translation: CASSLWGEGTLRETQYF.

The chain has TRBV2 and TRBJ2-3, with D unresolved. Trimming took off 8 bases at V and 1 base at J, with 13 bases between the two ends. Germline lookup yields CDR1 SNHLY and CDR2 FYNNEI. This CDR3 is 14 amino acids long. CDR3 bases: TGTGCCAGCCCTTCCGAGAGCGGCACAGATACGCAGTATTTT. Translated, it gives CASPSESGTDTQYF.

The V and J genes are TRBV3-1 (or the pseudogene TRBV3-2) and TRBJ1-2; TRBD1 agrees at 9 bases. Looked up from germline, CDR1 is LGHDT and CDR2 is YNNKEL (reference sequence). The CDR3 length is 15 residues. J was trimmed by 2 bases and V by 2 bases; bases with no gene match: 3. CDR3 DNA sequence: TGTGCCAGCAGCCAAACCGGGACAGGGAACTATGGCTACACCTTC. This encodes CASSQTGTGNYGYTF.

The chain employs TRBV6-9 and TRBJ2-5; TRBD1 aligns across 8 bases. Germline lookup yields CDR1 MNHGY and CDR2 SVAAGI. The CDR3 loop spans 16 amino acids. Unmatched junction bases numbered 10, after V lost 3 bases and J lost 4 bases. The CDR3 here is CASSYARTGMGETQYF. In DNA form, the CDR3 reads TGTGCCAGCAGTTACGCCCGGACAGGGATGGGAGAGACCCAGTACTTC.

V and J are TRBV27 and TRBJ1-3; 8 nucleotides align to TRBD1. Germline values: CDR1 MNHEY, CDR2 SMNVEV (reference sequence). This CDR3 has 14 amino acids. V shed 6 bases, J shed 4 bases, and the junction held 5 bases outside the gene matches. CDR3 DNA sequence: TGTGCCAGCAGATCCTCAGGGGGCGGAAACACCATATATTTT. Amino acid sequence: CASRSSGGGNTIYF.

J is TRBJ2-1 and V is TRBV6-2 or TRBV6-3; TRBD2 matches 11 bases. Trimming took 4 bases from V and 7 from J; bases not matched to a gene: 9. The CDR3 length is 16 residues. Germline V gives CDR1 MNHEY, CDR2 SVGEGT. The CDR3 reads CASSSLTSGARNEQFF. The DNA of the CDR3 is TGTGCCAGCAGTTCTTTGACTAGCGGGGCGAGGAATGAGCAGTTCTTC.

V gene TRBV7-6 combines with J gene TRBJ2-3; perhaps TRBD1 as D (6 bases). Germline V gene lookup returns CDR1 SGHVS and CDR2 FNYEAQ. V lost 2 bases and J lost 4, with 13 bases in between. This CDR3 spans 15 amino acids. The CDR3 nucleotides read TGTGCCAGCAGCTTAACCGACAGGTTCGCAGATACGCAGTATTTT. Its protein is CASSLTDRFADTQYF.

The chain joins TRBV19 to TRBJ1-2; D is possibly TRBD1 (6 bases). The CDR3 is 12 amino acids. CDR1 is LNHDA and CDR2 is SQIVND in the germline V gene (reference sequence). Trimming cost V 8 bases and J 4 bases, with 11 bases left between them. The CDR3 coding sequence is TGTGCCAGTCAGGACAGTCTCTATGGCTACACCTTC. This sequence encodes CASQDSLYGYTF.

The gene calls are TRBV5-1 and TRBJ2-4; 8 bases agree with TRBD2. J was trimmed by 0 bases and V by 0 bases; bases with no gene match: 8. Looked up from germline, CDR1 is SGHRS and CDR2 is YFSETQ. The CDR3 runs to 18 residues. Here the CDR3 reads CASSLALIAGLAKNIQYF. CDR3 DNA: TGCGCCAGCAGCTTGGCTCTTATAGCGGGATTAGCCAAAAACATTCAGTACTTC. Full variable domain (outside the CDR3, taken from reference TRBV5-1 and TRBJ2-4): KAGVTQTPRYLIKTRGQQVTLSCSPISGHRSVSWYQQTPGQGLQFLFEYFSETQRNKGNFPGRFSGRQFSNSRSEMNVSTLELGDSALYLCASSLALIAGLAKNIQYFGAGTRLSVL.

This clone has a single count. CDR3 in amino acids: CASTHRDQPQHF. The CDR3 DNA reads as TGTGCCAGTACCCACAGGGATCAGCCCCAGCATTTT. This chain links TRBV19 with TRBJ1-5, with a tentative D call TRBD1 (6 bases). Germline lookup yields CDR1 LNHDA and CDR2 SQIVND (reference sequence). Deletions cut 7 bases from V and 5 bases from J, with 9 bases between. The CDR3 has 12 residues.

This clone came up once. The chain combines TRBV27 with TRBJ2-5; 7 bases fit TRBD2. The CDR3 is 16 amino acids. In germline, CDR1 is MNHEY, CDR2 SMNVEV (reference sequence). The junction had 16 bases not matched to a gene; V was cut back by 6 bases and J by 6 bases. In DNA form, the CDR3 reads TGTGCCAGCAGGGGGTATGGGGGGGATCACCGGAAGACCCAGTACTTC. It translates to CASRGYGGDHRKTQYF.

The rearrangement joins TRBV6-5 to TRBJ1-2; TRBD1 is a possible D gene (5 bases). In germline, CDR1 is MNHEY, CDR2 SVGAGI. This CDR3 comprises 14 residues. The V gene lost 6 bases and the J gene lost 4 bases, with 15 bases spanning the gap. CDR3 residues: CASSSPGVVYGYTF. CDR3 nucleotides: TGTGCCAGCAGCTCCCCGGGGGTGGTCTATGGCTACACCTTC.

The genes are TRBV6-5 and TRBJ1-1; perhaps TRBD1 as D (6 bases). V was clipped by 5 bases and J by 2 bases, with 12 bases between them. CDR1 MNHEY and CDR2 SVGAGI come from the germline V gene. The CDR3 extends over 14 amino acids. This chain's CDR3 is CASSTDRINTEAFF. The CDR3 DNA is TGTGCCAGCAGTACCGACAGGATTAACACTGAAGCTTTCTTT.

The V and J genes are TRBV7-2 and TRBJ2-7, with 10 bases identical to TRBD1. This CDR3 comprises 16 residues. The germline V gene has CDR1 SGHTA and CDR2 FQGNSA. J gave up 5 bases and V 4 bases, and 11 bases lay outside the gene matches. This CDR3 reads CASSSPLGDRGHEQYF. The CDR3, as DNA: TGTGCCAGCAGCTCCCCTTTAGGGGACAGGGGACACGAGCAGTACTTC.

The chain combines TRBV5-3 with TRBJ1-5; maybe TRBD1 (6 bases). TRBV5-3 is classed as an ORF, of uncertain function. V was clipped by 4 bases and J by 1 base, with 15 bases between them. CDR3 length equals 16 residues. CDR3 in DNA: TGTGCCAGAAGCCCCCCGGCAGGGGTAAGCAATCAGCCCCAGCATTTT. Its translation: CARSPPAGVSNQPQHF.